This TCR beta chain was sequenced during a study of cytomegalovirus exposure and HLA in healthy donors. Notes on the study in general: Most of the TCR beta V segments (in an earlier analysis) were productive either about 87% or about 30% of the time. An analysis was carried out later, and it reportedly showed fewer N-insertions in an Asian-associated ancestry cluster than the roughly 700-donor mean. When analyzed later, the rates of TCR association showed variation by HLA locus, with DRB1 the most and HLA-C the fewest.

V lost 5 bases to trimming and J lost 1 base; unmatched junction nucleotides: 6. Per the germline V gene, CDR1 is SGHRS and CDR2 is YFSETQ. This CDR3 has 14 residues. PCR primers comprised 60 Vbeta and 13 Jbeta primers. Profiled with immunoSEQ multiplex PCR; TCRdb holds only in-frame clones, not every one. The sample has 120,000 to 150,000 clones; about four fifths are singletons. A remark on this clone: Its antigen is still unknown.

The gene calls are TRBV5-1 and TRBJ2-7; 7 bases are a match to TRBD2. This receptor was obtained from a woman between 35 and 50 years old in good health and CMV-seropositive. Sequenced sample: PBMCs. The CDR3 bases are TGCGCCAGCAGGGGCGGGAGTGAGTCCTACGAGCAGTACTTC. Translation: CASRGGSESYEQYF.